Each of the 20 T cell receptor beta chains below was sequenced from the same sample in a study of Ad26.COV2.S vaccination and SARS-CoV-2 variants. Clones were sequenced by immunoSEQ multiplex PCR, and TCRdb holds only the in-frame ones, with some missing. The table shows over 400,000 clones, with about 91% occurring only once. Treatment given: around 19 received Ad26.COV2.S at low or high dose, single or two shots; about five received placebo; per-sample allocation not given. All samples were drawn on day 63, counting from the first vaccine or placebo injection. Specimen: peripheral blood, collected in a trial of Ad26.COV2.S vaccine versus placebo. These receptors were taken from a person between 18 and 59 years old who received the Ad26.COV2.S COVID-19 vaccine or a placebo.

The rearrangement uses TRBV6-5 and TRBJ2-7; 9 bases line up with TRBD2. This CDR3 region has 14 residues. Germline values: CDR1 MNHEY, CDR2 SVGAGI. V gave up 6 bases and J gave up 7 bases; unmatched junction bases: 10. The CDR3 sequence is CASRVSSGTGEQYV. In nucleotides, the CDR3 is TGTGCCAGCAGGGTATCTAGCGGGACTGGTGAGCAGTACGTC.

The rearrangement links TRBV7-9 to TRBJ1-6; TRBD1 matches at 7 bases. Germline V gene lookup returns CDR1 SEHNR and CDR2 FQNEAQ (reference sequence). The CDR3 has 15 residues. Trimming at V came to 1 base and at J to 7 bases, leaving 4 bases not matched to a gene. CDR3 protein: CASSLVQGENSPLHF. In nucleotides, the CDR3 is TGTGCCAGCAGCTTAGTCCAGGGGGAAAATTCACCCCTCCACTTT.

This clone was counted between two and nine times. The J gene is TRBJ1-5, the V gene TRBV19; the D gene is possibly TRBD1 (5 bases). The germline gives CDR1 LNHDA, CDR2 SQIVND (reference sequence). The CDR3 has 15 residues. V was shortened by 6 bases and J by 11 bases, with 23 bases between the two germline ends. CDR3 DNA: TGTGCCAGTAGGTTTAGGGGAAGGGAGGGTTCGGCCCAGCATTTT. Its protein is CASRFRGREGSAQHF.

The chain employs TRBV10-3 and TRBJ2-7; TRBD2 is a possible D gene (5 bases). Germline CDR1 reads ENHRY; CDR2 reads SYGVKD. The CDR3 runs 14 residues. The V and J ends lost 8 bases and 0 bases respectively, with 14 bases between them. In nucleotides, the CDR3 is TGTGCCATCGGGGAGAGGGCCGGCTCCTACGAGCAGTACTTC. It specifies CAIGERAGSYEQYF.

Comment on this clone: The same CDR3 is also encoded by other DNA sequences in this sample. The rearrangement links TRBV6-2 or TRBV6-3 to TRBJ1-6; no clear D gene. V was pared by 0 bases and J by 1 base, with 7 bases between. Per germline, CDR1 MNHEY and CDR2 SVGEGT. The CDR3 covers 16 residues. The CDR3 region is CASSYSRGSYNSPLHF. The DNA of the CDR3 is TGTGCCAGCAGTTACTCGCGGGGATCCTATAATTCACCCCTCCACTTT.

The genes are TRBV4-3 and TRBJ1-2; D call uncertain. V dropped 3 bases and J dropped 6 bases, with 17 bases sitting between them. Germline lookup yields CDR1 LGHNA and CDR2 YSLEER. This CDR3 is built from 15 residues. This CDR3 reads CASSQTQVTTDGYTF. CDR3 DNA sequence: TGCGCCAGCAGCCAGACCCAGGTAACTACCGATGGCTACACCTTC.

The rearrangement uses TRBV24-1 and TRBJ2-5, with D maybe TRBD2 (6 bases). The CDR3 length is 15 residues. Per the germline V gene, CDR1 is KGHDR and CDR2 is SFDVKD. V was shortened by 4 bases and J by 2 bases, with 13 bases between the two germline ends. The CDR3 bases are TGTGCCACCAGTGACCTTGGGGGGACTCAAGAGACCCAGTACTTC. Translating gives CATSDLGGTQETQYF.

J is TRBJ1-2 and V is TRBV5-4, with D maybe TRBD1 (5 bases). Trimming stripped 5 bases from V and 8 bases from J, with 22 bases between. CDR3 length equals 15 residues. CDR1 and CDR2 (germline): SGHNT, YYREEE (reference sequence). CDR3 DNA: TGTGCCAGCAGGCCTAAGGGTGGGGGAAAGGGCGGCTACACCTTC. This gives the protein CASRPKGGGKGGYTF.

The sample holds one count of this clone. V gene TRBV5-6 combines with J gene TRBJ1-1; D gene uncertain. CDR1 is SGHDT and CDR2 is YYEEEE in the germline V gene. The ends were cut back, 4 bases at V and 1 base at J, with 8 bases in the middle. The CDR3 is 13 amino acids. The CDR3 nucleotides are TGTGCCAGCAGCATAGACACGAACACTGAAGCTTTCTTT. Residues: CASSIDTNTEAFF.

This clone was recorded only once. The chain employs TRBV10-3 and TRBJ1-1; tentatively, D is TRBD1 (5 bases). The germline V and J ends were trimmed by 4 bases and 5 bases, with 14 bases remaining between them. The germline V gene encodes CDR1 ENHRY and CDR2 SYGVKD. The CDR3 extends over 14 amino acids. The CDR3 DNA reads as TGTGCCATCAGTGCTCGCCAGGGTAGTACTGAAGCTTTCTTT. Amino acid sequence: CAISARQGSTEAFF.

As concerns this clone: Other DNA sequences of this sample code for an identical CDR3. The chain combines TRBV27 with TRBJ1-3; D remains unclear. The CDR3 sequence is 14 residues long. Trimming left V 6 bases short and J 1 base short, with 10 bases between. Germline V lookup: CDR1 MNHEY, CDR2 SMNVEV (reference sequence). The CDR3 sequence is CASSSSGSGNTIYF. CDR3 DNA: TGTGCCAGCAGCTCGTCAGGTTCTGGAAACACCATATATTTT.

The V call is TRBV7-2, the J call TRBJ2-7; D might be TRBD1 or TRBD2, each matching 5 bases. CDR3 length: 15 residues. In germline, CDR1 is SGHTA, CDR2 FQGNSA. V was pared by 0 bases and J by 2 bases, with 11 bases between. The DNA for the CDR3 is TGTGCCAGCAGCTTAGCTTCGGGGCCAACCTACGAGCAGTACGTC. Translating gives CASSLASGPTYEQYV.

J is TRBJ1-2 and V is TRBV5-4; possible D gene TRBD1, 5 bases. The length of the CDR3 is 13 residues. The ends were cut back, 5 bases at V and 8 bases at J, with 16 bases in the middle. Germline CDR1 reads SGHNT; CDR2 reads YYREEE (reference sequence). The CDR3 coding sequence is TGTGCCAGCAGGCATGCGGACAACCAGGGCTACACCTTC. Translated, it gives CASRHADNQGYTF.

CDR3 sequence (DNA): TGCGCCAGCAGCCAAGAACAACGGAGGGGTTCACCCCTCCACTTT. It translates to CASSQEQRRGSPLHF. The chain recombines TRBV4-1 with TRBJ1-6; tentative D call: TRBD1 (5 bases). CDR3 length equals 15 residues. Trimming removed 0 bases from V and 9 bases from J, with 12 bases in between. Germline-derived CDR1 and CDR2 are MGHRA and YSYEKL.

The rearrangement uses TRBV7-3 and TRBJ1-1; 9 nucleotides align to TRBD1. V lost 4 bases and J lost 1; bases outside the gene matches: 16. The CDR3 is made up of 19 amino acids. Germline V gene lookup returns CDR1 SGHTA and CDR2 FQGTGA. CDR3 sequence (DNA): TGTGCCAGCAGCTCCCTTGGGGTCAACACAGGGGGCGCGAACACTGAAGCTTTCTTT. The encoded protein is CASSSLGVNTGGANTEAFF.

The chain links TRBV5-4 to TRBJ1-1, with D unclear. Germline loops: CDR1 SGHNT, CDR2 YYREEE (reference sequence). V was cut by 1 base and J by 4 bases, with 8 bases left in between. The CDR3 extends over 13 amino acids. CDR3 in amino acids: CASSLYLGTEAFF. In nucleotides, the CDR3 is TGTGCCAGCAGCTTGTACCTCGGCACTGAAGCTTTCTTT.

The rearrangement uses TRBV28 and TRBJ1-5; the match to TRBD1 covers 7 bases. Looked up from germline, CDR1 is MDHEN and CDR2 is SYDVKM. The CDR3 covers 16 residues. The trim removed 1 base at V and 0 bases at J, leaving 3 bases unmatched. In DNA form, the CDR3 reads TGTGCCAGCAGTTTATTGGGGACAGTTAGCAATCAGCCCCAGCATTTT. Its translation is CASSLLGTVSNQPQHF.

The chain has TRBV7-3 and TRBJ2-3, with unresolved D. The CDR3 is made up of 14 amino acids. Germline CDR1 SGHTA, CDR2 FQGTGA. Trimming pared 4 bases from V and 6 bases from J, leaving 14 bases between. The CDR3 spells CASSYGLPQDTQYF. The CDR3 DNA reads as TGTGCCAGCAGCTACGGGCTGCCGCAGGATACGCAGTATTTT.

V gene TRBV29-1 combines with J gene TRBJ1-4; 7 positions match TRBD1. The V segment lost 6 bases and the J segment 8 bases; nucleotides outside the gene matches: 9. The CDR3 spans 13 residues. Germline CDR1 and CDR2: SQVTM and ANQGSEA. The CDR3 region is CSVRQGLGEKLFF. The CDR3, as DNA: TGCAGCGTCCGACAGGGACTTGGGGAAAAACTGTTTTTT.

V usage is TRBV20-1 and J usage is TRBJ2-4; 10 nucleotides align to TRBD2. The CDR3 is 10 residues long. Trimming cost V 7 bases and J 9 bases; bases outside gene matches: 0. Germline V CDR1 and CDR2: DFQATT, SNEGSKA (reference sequence). The CDR3 loop reads CSGLAGIQYF. CDR3 bases: TGCAGTGGACTAGCGGGCATTCAGTACTTC.